This TCR beta chain was sequenced in a study of response to subunit inactivated influenza vaccine. Study-wide results and limits: New T cells are recruited in small numbers by each seasonal influenza vaccination, according to the authors' suggestion.

TCRdb itself ran the RT-PCR reads through MiXCR, one entry per CDR3 protein. The sample includes 540,000 or so distinct CDR3 sequences, roughly 13% of them seen just once. Germline values: CDR1 KGHSH, CDR2 LQKENI. V was shortened by 5 bases and J by 2 bases, with 16 bases between the two germline ends. The CDR3 runs to 16 residues. Notes on this clonotype: The antigen remains undetermined.

The material sequenced was PBMCs from blood, taken around seven weeks after vaccination. V usage is TRBV18 and J usage is TRBJ2-4; D ambiguous. The receptor was derived from a man in his fifties or sixties who received an inactivated influenza vaccine. The CDR3 is CASSTPGFGTKNIQYF. The CDR3 DNA reads TGTGCCAGCTCAACCCCAGGCTTCGGAACCAAAAACATTCAGTACTTC.